This paragraph reports one T cell receptor (beta chain). Which antigen it targets is not known. It has no much larger one-base neighbor in the sample; base qualities were not kept. This specimen belongs to a study of Ad26.COV2.S vaccination and SARS-CoV-2 variants (dated by TCRdb to about 2021). For the study in its entirety: Vaccine-arm donors were drawn from COV1001, a multicentre, randomized, double-blind, placebo-controlled phase I-IIa trial of Ad26.COV2.S in healthy adults. Ad26.COV2.S was given intramuscularly at 5x10^10 or 1x10^11 viral particles, as a single shot or as two shots 56 days apart. TCRbeta repertoire sequencing was used to assess the specificity and breadth of SARS-CoV-2-reactive T cell receptors after Ad26.COV2.S vaccination. A total of 32 samples were included in the TCR-sequenced set, comprising around 19 Ad26.COV2.S vaccine recipients, 5 placebo recipients and 8 SARS-CoV-2 convalescent individuals. Trial participants were randomized into five groups of five, in which low-dose or high-dose Ad26.COV2.S was given once or twice, or placebo was given on both occasions. Blinding of investigators to trial group allocation was maintained during experiments and outcome assessment.

V and J lose 5 bases and 8 bases, and a span of 21 bases separates them. Sequences SNHLY (CDR1) and FYNNEI (CDR2) are obtained from the germline V gene. The CDR3 contains 15 residues, cysteine and phenylalanine counted. Only CDR3 DNA remains: 45 bases, in frame from the first base. The sample's treatment or condition label, decoded: some 20 received Ad26.COV2.S at low or high dose, single or two shots; about 5 received placebo; per-sample allocation not given. For vaccine and placebo recipients, repertoires were sequenced using samples collected on day 63 after the first injection. Between 29 July and 7 August 2020, Cohort 1b enrolled 20 to 30 adults aged 18-55 years at one site in Boston, USA. Ad26.COV2.S consisted of a replication-incompetent adenovirus type 26 vector by which a prefusion-stabilized SARS-CoV-2 spike protein from the original Wuhan strain was expressed. The immunoSEQ Assay was the method used to sequence TCRbeta CDR3 regions. After extraction, genomic DNA underwent amplification by bias-controlled multiplex PCR, followed by high-throughput sequencing. The original methods were these. Collapsing and filtering of sequences were performed to quantify the absolute abundance of each unique TCRbeta CDR3 region. T cell fraction was estimated by normalizing TCRbeta template counts to usable DNA, with usable DNA measured through amplification of reference genes found in all nucleated cells. Repertoire TCRs were annotated as SARS-CoV-2-specific by exact matching of V gene, CDR3 amino acid sequence and J gene to a known reactive TCR set. The reference SARS-CoV-2 TCR set was derived from MIRA and filtered for enrichment in COVID-19-positive ImmuneCODE repertoires, a step that removed public or cross-reactive TCRs. Using the MIRA antigens, annotated TCRs were further analysed by specific ORF or by position within an ORF. Breadth was defined as annotated unique rearrangements over total unique productive rearrangements; depth was the summed frequency of those rearrangements. Two-sided Wilcoxon rank-sum tests were used to compare TCR breadth between groups. Drawn from immuneACCESS, this table holds only the in-frame rearrangements with V and J called that TCRdb kept. Clones are partly lost; checked studies trace under half to an unresolved V gene and leave the rest unexplained. V, J and clone size are taken as reported in that table, and D and trimming were inferred from the DNA itself. The sample has more than 300,000 clones on record, around nine tenths of them singletons. The ten largest clones take up about 10% of the sample.

Study-wide findings and limitations: Substantial breadth of spike-specific CD8+ and CD4+ T cell responses was reported after vaccination. Compared with placebo recipients, Ad26.COV2.S recipients showed higher spike-specific TCR breadth (P = 0.0014). The study was not powered to compare responses between vaccine doses or regimens. Comparable non-spike TCR breadth was observed between vaccine and placebo recipients, consistent with only spike being contained in the vaccine. According to the authors, total T cell responses may have been underestimated by the TCR breadth and depth analyses.

This TCR derives from a person aged 18-60 years who received the Ad26.COV2.S COVID-19 vaccine or a placebo. Sequencing used peripheral blood, obtained in a trial of Ad26.COV2.S vaccine versus placebo. Recombination joined TRBV2 with TRBJ1-2; tentative D gene TRBD1, with 6 bases matching. The DNA sequence is given as TGTGCCAGCAGTTTGGGGGGCAGGCCCGCACGGGGCTACACCTTC. Its protein product is CASSLGGRPARGYTF.